The 9 T cell receptor beta chains below come from one sample, sequenced in a study of blood T cell repertoires in COVID-19. The assay was immunoSEQ multiplex PCR, and TCRdb's table has in-frame clones only and misses some. The sample lists roughly 140,000 clones; 70% to 90% were seen once. Specimen: peripheral blood. The receptors were gathered from a woman aged 55-69 years with COVID-19, enrolled during active disease.

The chain carries TRBV20-1 and TRBJ2-1; D gene unclear. V lost 6 bases and J 2 bases, leaving 5 bases between the germline ends. Germline loops: CDR1 DFQATT, CDR2 SNEGSKA (reference sequence). The CDR3 is 11 amino acids. The CDR3, as DNA: TGCAGTGCCACACCCTACAATGAGCAGTTCTTC. Residues: CSATPYNEQFF.

This chain uses TRBV5-1 with TRBJ2-1; 9 bases are a match to TRBD1. The V gene's germline CDR1 is SGHRS and CDR2 YFSETQ. CDR3 length: 13 amino acids. J lost 4 bases, V lost 4 bases, and 0 bases had no gene match. CDR3: CASSGTGYNEQFF. The CDR3 nucleotides read TGCGCCAGCAGCGGGACAGGGTACAATGAGCAGTTCTTC.

This chain connects TRBV6-5 to TRBJ1-5; TRBD1 might be the D (6 bases). Trimming took 6 bases from V and 7 from J, leaving 19 bases between them. The CDR3 extends over 15 amino acids. Germline CDR1 MNHEY, CDR2 SVGAGI. CDR3 protein: CASSPQGQVRQPQHF. CDR3 nucleotide sequence: TGTGCCAGCAGCCCGCAGGGGCAGGTCCGACAGCCCCAGCATTTT.

This clone was observed a single time. The genes are TRBV5-1 and TRBJ2-7, with D uncertain. The germline CDR1 and CDR2 sequences are SGHRS and YFSETQ. The CDR3 extends over 15 amino acids. V lost 0 bases and J 3 bases, leaving 13 bases between the germline ends. The CDR3 is CASSLALGAIYEQYF. As DNA, the CDR3 is TGCGCCAGCAGCTTGGCCCTGGGCGCGATCTACGAGCAGTACTTC.

The chain employs TRBV7-9 and TRBJ1-4; TRBD1 might be the D (5 bases). The germline V gene encodes CDR1 SEHNR and CDR2 FQNEAQ (reference sequence). This CDR3 is built from 15 residues. Trimming took off 4 bases at V and 8 bases at J, with 17 bases between the two ends. The DNA of the CDR3 is TGTGCCAGCAGCTACGCCAGGGAGGGAGGGGAAAAACTGTTTTTT. It translates to CASSYAREGGEKLFF.

This chain joins TRBV2 and TRBJ1-2, with a tentative D call TRBD1 (5 bases). The length of the CDR3 is 11 residues. Germline V gene lookup returns CDR1 SNHLY and CDR2 FYNNEI. Trimming removed 9 bases at V and 5 bases at J, with 10 bases between. The DNA of the CDR3 is TGTGCCAGTGCCGGGGGATATGGCTACACCTTC. Amino acids: CASAGGYGYTF.

This chain joins TRBV15 and TRBJ2-1; perhaps TRBD1 as D (6 bases). Trimming removed 0 bases from V and 10 bases from J, with 16 bases in between. Germline V gene lookup returns CDR1 LNHNV and CDR2 YYDKDF (reference sequence). This CDR3 is built from 15 residues. CDR3 coding DNA: TGTGCCACCAGCAGAGAGGGGACATCCTCGGGGGAGCAGTTCTTC. This codes for CATSREGTSSGEQFF.

The chain links TRBV27 to TRBJ1-5; TRBD1 is a possible D gene (5 bases). There are 17 residues in the CDR3. Germline lookup yields CDR1 MNHEY and CDR2 SMNVEV (reference sequence). Trimming stripped 5 bases from V and 3 bases from J, with 20 bases between. The CDR3 bases are TGTGCCAGCAGTCCCCTAGGGGTAGGAGGGAACAATCAGCCCCAGCATTTT. It encodes CASSPLGVGGNNQPQHF.

This clone was seen once. The chain combines TRBV19 with TRBJ1-2, with 7 bases matching TRBD1. The CDR3 runs to 16 residues. Germline V lookup: CDR1 LNHDA, CDR2 SQIVND (reference sequence). Trimming at V came to 5 bases and at J to 0 bases, leaving 9 bases not matched to a gene. CDR3 sequence (DNA): TGTGCCAGTAGTGCCCGGCGACAGGGTGCTAACTATGGCTACACCTTC. This codes for CASSARRQGANYGYTF.